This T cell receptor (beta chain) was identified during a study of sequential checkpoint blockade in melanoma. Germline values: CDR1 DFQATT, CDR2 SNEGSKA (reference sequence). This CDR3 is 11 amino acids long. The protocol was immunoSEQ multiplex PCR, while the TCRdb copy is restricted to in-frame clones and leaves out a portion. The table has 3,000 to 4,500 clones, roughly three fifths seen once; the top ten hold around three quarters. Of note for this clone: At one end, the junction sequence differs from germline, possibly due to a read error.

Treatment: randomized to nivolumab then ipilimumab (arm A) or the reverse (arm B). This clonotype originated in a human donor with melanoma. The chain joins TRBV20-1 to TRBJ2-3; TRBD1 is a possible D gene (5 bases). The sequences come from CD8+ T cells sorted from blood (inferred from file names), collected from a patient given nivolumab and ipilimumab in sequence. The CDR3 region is CSARDFTGPVF. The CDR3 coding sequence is TGCAGTGCTAGAGATTTCACAGGCCCAGTATTT.